A selection of T cell receptor beta chains follows, all from one sample in a study of T-cell reconstitution after alpha-beta-depleted transplantation in children. TCRdb ran MiXCR on the PCR reads and lists one entry per CDR3 protein. The table shows around 600,000 distinct CDR3 sequences, with around 17% occurring only once. Here the sequenced sample was PBMCs from the stem cell graft donor, taken from the stem cell graft. These receptors were taken from a human donor who donated a stem cell graft to a child with acute myeloid leukemia. Both conserved end residues are part of each CDR3. Fields, in order: D gene, V gene, J gene, clone size, CDR3 DNA, CDR3 protein. The D gene is left open where the match is weak. Some rows mark clone size as missing; the rest say once, few, many or name a class of expanded clone.

D gene: TRBD1
V gene: TRBV6-5
J gene: TRBJ1-6
clone size: many
CDR3 DNA: TGTGCCAGCAGTTACGGCAGTTCGGGACAGGAAGGTTCACCCCTCCACTTT
CDR3 protein: CASSYGSSGQEGSPLHF

D gene: TRBD2
V gene: TRBV20-1
J gene: TRBJ2-1
clone size: many
CDR3 DNA: TGCAGTGCTAGGCTAGCGGGGGGGAGGCGACATGAGCAGTTCTTC
CDR3 protein: CSARLAGGRRHEQFF

D gene: -
V gene: TRBV6-6
J gene: TRBJ2-2
clone size: -
CDR3 DNA: TGTGCCAGCAAAGGGGGTGTTAGGGGGGAGCTGTTTTTT
CDR3 protein: CASKGGVRGELFF

D gene: TRBD1
V gene: TRBV5-1
J gene: TRBJ2-5
clone size: -
CDR3 DNA: TGCGCCAGCAGCTTGGCCGCCGACAGGGGCGCCAAAGAGACCCAGTACTTC
CDR3 protein: CASSLAADRGAKETQYF

D gene: TRBD2
V gene: TRBV24-1
J gene: TRBJ2-3
clone size: -
CDR3 DNA: TGTGCCACAGGGGGGACTAGCGGGGGTTCAGATACGCAGTATTTT
CDR3 protein: CATGGTSGGSDTQYF

D gene: -
V gene: TRBV20-1
J gene: TRBJ1-5
clone size: many
CDR3 DNA: TGCAGTGCTCCGACCGGAGGAGTTAGCAATCAGCCCCAGCATTTT
CDR3 protein: CSAPTGGVSNQPQHF

D gene: -
V gene: TRBV20-1
J gene: TRBJ1-1
clone size: many
CDR3 DNA: TGCAGTGCTAGAGCCCTTCAAGGGAACACTGAAGCTTTCTTT
CDR3 protein: CSARALQGNTEAFF

D gene: TRBD1
V gene: TRBV29-1
J gene: TRBJ2-3
clone size: -
CDR3 DNA: TGCAGCGTTGAAGAACAGGGGTGGCCAGATACGCAGTATTTT
CDR3 protein: CSVEEQGWPDTQYF

D gene: TRBD1
V gene: TRBV20-1
J gene: TRBJ1-2
clone size: many
CDR3 DNA: TGCAGTGCTAGAGCCGGACAGGGAGTGGCTTATGGCTACACCTTC
CDR3 protein: CSARAGQGVAYGYTF

D gene: -
V gene: TRBV7-8
J gene: TRBJ1-5
clone size: few
CDR3 DNA: TGTGCCAGCAGCTTAGGTGTAGGAGATAGCAATCAGCCCCAGCATTTT
CDR3 protein: CASSLGVGDSNQPQHF

D gene: TRBD1
V gene: TRBV29-1
J gene: TRBJ1-1
clone size: many
CDR3 DNA: TGCAGCGCCGGCGACAGGGGGCGAGGCACTGAAGCTTTCTTT
CDR3 protein: CSAGDRGRGTEAFF

D gene: TRBD1
V gene: TRBV3-1
J gene: TRBJ2-3
clone size: -
CDR3 DNA: TGTGCCATCTGCCCGGGACAGGGGGCGGAGAGCACAGATACGCAGTATTTT
CDR3 protein: CAICPGQGAESTDTQYF

D gene: -
V gene: TRBV7-9
J gene: TRBJ1-2
clone size: -
CDR3 DNA: TGTGCCAGCAGCCTTCAAGGGGAAATTGCTGGCTACACCTTC
CDR3 protein: CASSLQGEIAGYTF

D gene: TRBD1
V gene: TRBV7-9
J gene: TRBJ1-2
clone size: -
CDR3 DNA: TGTGCCAGCAGCGGAGACAGGGTGGGCGGCTACACCTTC
CDR3 protein: CASSGDRVGGYTF

D gene: -
V gene: TRBV25-1
J gene: TRBJ2-2
clone size: few
CDR3 DNA: TGTGCCAGCAGTGAATACCTTAACACCGGGGAGCTGTTTTTT
CDR3 protein: CASSEYLNTGELFF

D gene: TRBD1
V gene: TRBV20-1
J gene: TRBJ2-2
clone size: few
CDR3 DNA: TGCAGTGCTATGGGACAGGCGAACACCGGGGAGCTGTTTTTT
CDR3 protein: CSAMGQANTGELFF

D gene: TRBD1
V gene: TRBV20-1
J gene: TRBJ1-6
clone size: -
CDR3 DNA: TGCAGTGCTTCGGCCCTTCGGACAGGGGGAAAGGATTCACCCCTCCACTTT
CDR3 protein: CSASALRTGGKDSPLHF

D gene: -
V gene: TRBV4-1
J gene: TRBJ1-1
clone size: -
CDR3 DNA: TGCGCCAGCAGCCAAGATGAATTAGAGAGACAGGAAGCTTTCTTT
CDR3 protein: CASSQDELERQEAFF

D gene: TRBD1
V gene: TRBV7-2
J gene: TRBJ2-5
clone size: few
CDR3 DNA: TGTGCCAGCAGCTCACAGACAGGGGTTCAAGAGACCCAGTACTTC
CDR3 protein: CASSSQTGVQETQYF

D gene: TRBD2
V gene: TRBV12-3/TRBV12-4
J gene: TRBJ2-3
clone size: few
CDR3 DNA: TGTGCCAGCAGTCCCGGACTAGCGGGGGGGCGCCCAGATACGCAGTATTTT
CDR3 protein: CASSPGLAGGRPDTQYF

D gene: TRBD1
V gene: TRBV20-1
J gene: TRBJ1-4
clone size: many
CDR3 DNA: TGCAGTGCTAGAGATCCCGGGGCAGGGGGTCGAGAAAAACTGTTTTTT
CDR3 protein: CSARDPGAGGREKLFF

D gene: -
V gene: TRBV11-2
J gene: TRBJ1-1
clone size: few
CDR3 DNA: TGTGCCAGCAGCTTAGCCGCCCATACTGAAGCTTTCTTT
CDR3 protein: CASSLAAHTEAFF

D gene: -
V gene: TRBV29-1
J gene: TRBJ2-7
clone size: many
CDR3 DNA: TGCAGCGTTGAAGACTGGGACCGCGAGCAGTACTTC
CDR3 protein: CSVEDWDREQYF

D gene: TRBD1
V gene: TRBV28
J gene: TRBJ2-1
clone size: -
CDR3 DNA: TGTGCCAGCAGTTTATCCACGTTTAGGACAGGGACTTACAATGAGCAGTTCTTC
CDR3 protein: CASSLSTFRTGTYNEQFF

D gene: -
V gene: TRBV20-1
J gene: TRBJ1-2
clone size: few
CDR3 DNA: TGCAGTGCTAGAGATTCGGGGGGGCTTTATGGCTACACCTTC
CDR3 protein: CSARDSGGLYGYTF

D gene: -
V gene: TRBV27
J gene: TRBJ1-6
clone size: many
CDR3 DNA: TGTGCCAGCAGTGCCCACGGGGGAGCGGATTCACCCCTCCACTTT
CDR3 protein: CASSAHGGADSPLHF

D gene: TRBD2
V gene: TRBV20-1
J gene: TRBJ2-5
clone size: many
CDR3 DNA: TGCAGTGCTGTTGGGACTAGCGGGGGTCAAGAGACCCAGTACTTC
CDR3 protein: CSAVGTSGGQETQYF

D gene: TRBD1
V gene: TRBV10-3
J gene: TRBJ2-3
clone size: many
CDR3 DNA: TGTGCCATCGGGACCAAGCAGGGACAGGGGGCGAGCACAGATACGCAGTATTTT
CDR3 protein: CAIGTKQGQGASTDTQYF

D gene: -
V gene: TRBV6-1
J gene: TRBJ1-4
clone size: many
CDR3 DNA: TGTGCCAGAACGCCGACGTGTAATGAAAAACTGTTTTTT
CDR3 protein: CARTPTCNEKLFF

D gene: -
V gene: TRBV6-2/TRBV6-3
J gene: TRBJ2-3
clone size: -
CDR3 DNA: TGTGCCACCGCGGGACAGACAACAGATACGCAGTATTTT
CDR3 protein: CATAGQTTDTQYF

D gene: -
V gene: TRBV20-1
J gene: TRBJ1-5
clone size: -
CDR3 DNA: TGCAGTGCTAGAGATCGGTTGGGGGGAAGGGGTCAGCCCCAGCATTTT
CDR3 protein: CSARDRLGGRGQPQHF

D gene: -
V gene: TRBV5-1
J gene: TRBJ2-2
clone size: few
CDR3 DNA: TGCGCCAGCAGCTTGGATGGGTCCGGGGAGCTGTTTTTT
CDR3 protein: CASSLDGSGELFF

D gene: -
V gene: TRBV5-6
J gene: TRBJ1-1
clone size: few
CDR3 DNA: TGTGCCAGCAGCTTGTTGGGCGCCAATCGTGAAGCTTTCTTT
CDR3 protein: CASSLLGANREAFF

D gene: TRBD1
V gene: TRBV6-2/TRBV6-3
J gene: TRBJ2-2
clone size: many
CDR3 DNA: TGTGCCAGCAACGAACAGGGGGCGCGAACCGGGGAGCTGTTTTTT
CDR3 protein: CASNEQGARTGELFF

D gene: -
V gene: TRBV7-6
J gene: TRBJ1-1
clone size: once
CDR3 DNA: TGTGCCAGCAGCCCATCCCTGGACGTTATGTCTGAAGCTTTCTTT
CDR3 protein: CASSPSLDVMSEAFF

D gene: -
V gene: TRBV6-5
J gene: TRBJ1-1
clone size: many
CDR3 DNA: TGTGCCAGCAGTTACGCAGGGGCCACTGAAGCTTTCTTT
CDR3 protein: CASSYAGATEAFF

D gene: -
V gene: TRBV20-1
J gene: TRBJ2-5
clone size: many
CDR3 DNA: TGCAGTGCTAGAAAGGGAGAGACCCAGTACTTC
CDR3 protein: CSARKGETQYF

D gene: -
V gene: TRBV6-1
J gene: TRBJ1-6
clone size: many
CDR3 DNA: TGTGCCAGCACTCGTGCCCTTTTCGATTCACCCCTCCACTTT
CDR3 protein: CASTRALFDSPLHF

D gene: -
V gene: TRBV7-2
J gene: TRBJ2-2
clone size: few
CDR3 DNA: TGTGCCAGCAGCCCGAGGTGGAACACCGGGGAGCTGTTTTTT
CDR3 protein: CASSPRWNTGELFF

D gene: -
V gene: TRBV7-2
J gene: TRBJ1-4
clone size: many
CDR3 DNA: TGTGCCAGCAGCTGGTCTCCAGGTTCTAATGAAAAACTGTTTTTT
CDR3 protein: CASSWSPGSNEKLFF

D gene: TRBD1
V gene: TRBV20-1
J gene: TRBJ1-2
clone size: -
CDR3 DNA: TGCAGTGCATACGACAGGGGGCGCAACTATGGCTACACCTTC
CDR3 protein: CSAYDRGRNYGYTF

D gene: TRBD1
V gene: TRBV20-1
J gene: TRBJ1-2
clone size: few
CDR3 DNA: TGCAGTGCTAGAAATCGACAGGGGGTTTACTATGGCTACACCTTC
CDR3 protein: CSARNRQGVYYGYTF

D gene: TRBD2
V gene: TRBV20-1
J gene: TRBJ2-3
clone size: -
CDR3 DNA: TGCAGTGCTAGAGATGTAGCTAGCGGACACACAGATATGCAGTATTTT
CDR3 protein: CSARDVASGHTDMQYF

D gene: TRBD2
V gene: TRBV7-2
J gene: TRBJ2-3
clone size: few
CDR3 DNA: TGTGCCAGCAGCTTAGGTTCTAGCGGAGCCTACACAGATACGCAGTATTTT
CDR3 protein: CASSLGSSGAYTDTQYF

D gene: -
V gene: TRBV20-1
J gene: TRBJ2-4
clone size: -
CDR3 DNA: TGCAGTGCTAGAACCCAGGGTGTGGCCAAAAACATTCAGTACTTC
CDR3 protein: CSARTQGVAKNIQYF

D gene: -
V gene: TRBV6-5
J gene: TRBJ2-1
clone size: few
CDR3 DNA: TGTGCCAGCAGCCAGACAGATTTGAAGCAGTTCTTC
CDR3 protein: CASSQTDLKQFF

D gene: TRBD2
V gene: TRBV7-8
J gene: TRBJ2-5
clone size: few
CDR3 DNA: TGTGCCAGCAGCCCTCAAGCGGGGGGCCTTCGTAGGGAGACCCAGTACTTC
CDR3 protein: CASSPQAGGLRRETQYF

D gene: TRBD2
V gene: TRBV12-3/TRBV12-4
J gene: TRBJ2-1
clone size: few
CDR3 DNA: TGTGCCAGCAGTTTGAGCGGGGGGGCCGCTGAGCAGTTCTTC
CDR3 protein: CASSLSGGAAEQFF

D gene: -
V gene: TRBV20-1
J gene: TRBJ2-1
clone size: many
CDR3 DNA: TGCAGTGCTAGAGATGATAGGACAATCCCCTACAATGAGCAGTTCTTC
CDR3 protein: CSARDDRTIPYNEQFF

D gene: -
V gene: TRBV4-2
J gene: TRBJ1-1
clone size: -
CDR3 DNA: TGTGCCAGCAGCCAAGTGGGCAGGGAGGATCAGGCTTTCTTT
CDR3 protein: CASSQVGREDQAFF

D gene: -
V gene: TRBV29-1
J gene: TRBJ2-7
clone size: many
CDR3 DNA: TGCAGCGTTGGAGGTAGCCTCCGGGGGATCAACGAGCAGTACTTC
CDR3 protein: CSVGGSLRGINEQYF

D gene: -
V gene: TRBV27
J gene: TRBJ2-7
clone size: few
CDR3 DNA: TGTGCCAGCAGTTTCCACAGGGACTACGAGCAGTACTTC
CDR3 protein: CASSFHRDYEQYF

D gene: -
V gene: TRBV29-1
J gene: TRBJ2-1
clone size: few
CDR3 DNA: TGCAGCGTCCTTGAGAGCTCCTACAATGAGCAGTTCTTC
CDR3 protein: CSVLESSYNEQFF

D gene: -
V gene: TRBV7-9
J gene: TRBJ2-2
clone size: -
CDR3 DNA: TGTGCCAGCAGCTTAGCGGTCTCCATTGAAGGGGAGCTGTTTTTT
CDR3 protein: CASSLAVSIEGELFF

D gene: TRBD2
V gene: TRBV12-3/TRBV12-4
J gene: TRBJ2-7
clone size: -
CDR3 DNA: TGTGCCAGCAGCCAAGGACTAGCGAACGAGCAGTACTTC
CDR3 protein: CASSQGLANEQYF